This TCR beta chain emerged from a study of T cell changes during pregnancy in multiple sclerosis. The CDR3 spans 14 residues. V was clipped by 0 bases and J by 3 bases, with 8 bases between them. CDR1 is MNHEY and CDR2 is SVGAGI in the germline V gene. The method was immunoSEQ multiplex PCR; TCRdb's version includes in-frame clones alone and lacks a portion of them. The sample consists of fewer than 70,000 clones, about nine tenths of them appearing once. The sample consisted of peripheral blood, taken in the third trimester of pregnancy. J is TRBJ1-2 and V is TRBV6-5; D uncertain. The clonotype originates from a female donor with multiple sclerosis, enrolled in a pregnancy study. The CDR3 coding sequence is TGTGCCAGCAGTTACTCGTTCCCCGACTATGGCTACACCTTC. Protein: CASSYSFPDYGYTF.